The 30 T cell receptor beta chains listed next were all sequenced from one sample in a study of CD8+CD57+ T cells in acquired aplastic anemia. The use of genomic DNA as template underpinned the TCR beta VDJ and CDR3 profiling. TCRdb re-called the reads through MiXCR, storing one row per CDR3 protein. Among approximately 250,000 distinct CDR3 sequences listed, 82% were seen once. For sequencing, patients were chosen who had shown expansion of CD8+CD57+ cells by flow cytometry. The sequenced sample consisted of sorted CD4+, CD8+, or CD8+CD57+ T cells (not recorded which) from PBMCs. The receptors originated from a human donor with aplastic anemia.

The rearrangement links TRBV9 to TRBJ1-4, with D unclear. This CDR3 contains 14 residues. Deletions cut 3 bases from V and 4 bases from J, with 10 bases between. Per germline, CDR1 SGDLS and CDR2 YYNGEE. The CDR3 DNA reads as TGTGCCAGCAGCGGAGAACAAATTAATGAAAAACTGTTTTTT. It translates to CASSGEQINEKLFF.

J is TRBJ2-3 and V is TRBV7-8, with a weak D call TRBD1 (7 bases). Germline values: CDR1 SGHVS, CDR2 FQNEAQ. Trimming removed 4 bases from V and 11 bases from J, with 19 bases in between. The CDR3 runs to 14 residues. The CDR3 sequence: CASSSAGQSDEQYF. CDR3 nucleotide sequence: TGTGCCAGCAGCTCCGCGGGACAGTCCGACGAGCAGTATTTT. Looking up the rest from reference TRBV7-8 and TRBJ2-3 gives the full variable domain: GAGVSQSPRYKVAKRGQDVALRCDPISGHVSLFWYQQALGQGPEFLTYFQNEAQLDKSGLPSDRFFAERPEGSVSTLKIQRTQQEDSAVYLCASSSAGQSDEQYFGPGTRLTVL.

This sequence joins TRBV11-3 and TRBJ2-3; no firm D call. The ends were cut back, 0 bases at V and 0 bases at J, with 10 bases in the middle. Per germline, CDR1 SGHNT and CDR2 YENEEA. The CDR3 is made up of 16 amino acids. CDR3 bases: TGTGCCAGCAGCTTAGATCTGAGAGGTAGCACAGATACGCAGTATTTT. The encoded protein is CASSLDLRGSTDTQYF.

This chain connects TRBV10-3 to TRBJ2-1, with D unclear. The germline gives CDR1 ENHRY, CDR2 SYGVKD. Trimming took off 0 bases at V and 8 bases at J, with 14 bases between the two ends. The CDR3 spans 15 residues. This CDR3 is CAISESSGDSHEQFF. CDR3 nucleotide sequence: TGTGCCATCAGTGAGTCTTCAGGAGATTCACATGAGCAGTTCTTC.

The CDR3 sequence: CASRLDLRGNTEAFF. The CDR3 region has the DNA TGTGCCAGCAGACTCGATCTGAGGGGGAACACTGAAGCTTTCTTT. The chain is built from TRBV7-4 and TRBJ1-1, with D possibly matching TRBD1 (5 bases). CDR3 length: 15 amino acids. Between the trimmed V and J ends, which lost 6 bases and 1 base, there was a span of 15 bases. Germline values: CDR1 SGHVT, CDR2 SQSDAQ.

This clonotype was seen a single time. This CDR3 is missing its conserved last phenylalanine or tryptophan, likely due to a read error. This rearrangement joins TRBV5-6 to TRBJ2-1; possibly TRBD1 for D (5 bases). Trimming left V 0 bases short and J 13 bases short, with 14 bases between. The CDR3 consists of 13 residues. Per the germline V gene, CDR1 is SGHDT and CDR2 is YYEEEE. CDR3 nucleotides: TGTGCCAGCAGCTTGGGGGGCTCGGGCGGACAGTTCCTC. Translation gives CASSLGGSGGQFL.

The chain joins TRBV9 to TRBJ2-1; D gene uncertain. From germline, CDR1 is SGDLS and CDR2 YYNGEE. Trimming shortened V by 4 bases and J by 8 bases, and 22 bases separated the two germline ends. The CDR3 spans 16 residues. The CDR3 coding sequence is TGTGCCAGCAGCTATCAAAGAAGCCAGGCGAGCGATGAGCAGTTCTTC. Translating gives CASSYQRSQASDEQFF. Combining the CDR3 with reference TRBV9 and TRBJ2-1 gives the whole variable domain DSGVTQTPKHLITATGQRVTLRCSPRSGDLSVYWYQQSLDQGLQFLIQYYNGEERAKGNILERFSAQQFPDLHSELNLSSLELGDSALYFCASSYQRSQASDEQFFGPGTRLTVL.

The genes are TRBV11-2 and TRBJ2-3; no clear D gene. V was pared by 1 base and J by 0 bases, with 11 bases between. This CDR3 has 16 amino acids. Germline CDR1 is SGHAT and CDR2 is FQNNGV. In DNA form, the CDR3 reads TGTGCCAGCAGCTTAGGGGCGGCCTCTAGCACAGATACGCAGTATTTT. This translates into CASSLGAASSTDTQYF.

This sequence joins TRBV6-1 and TRBJ2-5, with 9 positions matching TRBD2. V trimming: 7 bases; J trimming: 3 bases; junction bases outside the gene matches: 12. The CDR3 totals 16 residues. In germline, CDR1 is MNHNS, CDR2 SASEGT. CDR3 nucleotides: TGTGCCAGCAACCCCGATTTTGGCGGGGGGGAAGAGACCCAGTACTTC. It is translated as CASNPDFGGGEETQYF.

This clonotype has a single count. CDR3 bases: TGTGCCAGCAGCGTCGACGGAGCCCCCGATACTCAGTATCTCCACTTT. Residues: CASSVDGAPDTQYLHF. The chain has TRBV7-8 and TRBJ1-6; D gene uncertain. The V end lost 5 bases, the J end lost 16 bases, and 27 bases lay between the germline ends. The CDR3 totals 16 residues. Germline V gene sequence: CDR1 SGHVS, CDR2 FQNEAQ. Complete variable domain (other parts from reference TRBV7-8 and TRBJ1-6): GAGVSQSPRYKVAKRGQDVALRCDPISGHVSLFWYQQALGQGPEFLTYFQNEAQLDKSGLPSDRFFAERPEGSVSTLKIQRTQQEDSAVYLCASSVDGAPDTQYLHFGNGTRLTVT.

This clonotype was recorded a few times. The V call is TRBV25-1, the J call TRBJ2-3; perhaps TRBD1 as D (5 bases). V lost 3 bases to trimming and J lost 1 base, with 8 bases between them. The CDR3 contains 14 residues. Germline V CDR1 and CDR2: MGHDK, SYGVNS. CDR3 DNA: TGTGCCAGCAGTGATTTCAGGGGCACAGATACGCAGTATTTT. Its translation: CASSDFRGTDTQYF. The full variable domain, its missing parts supplied by reference TRBV25-1 and TRBJ2-3, is EADIYQTPRYLVIGTGKKITLECSQTMGHDKMYWYQQDPGMELHLIHYSYGVNSTEKGDLSSESTVSRIRTEHFPLTLESARPSHTSQYLCASSDFRGTDTQYFGPGTRLTVL.

In regard to this clonotype: The conserved phenylalanine or tryptophan normally closing the CDR3 is absent here, so this likely arose from a read error. The limits of the CDR3 on the DNA are not certain, so only TCRdb's listed CDR3 is given. This chain connects TRBV2 to TRBJ1-1; the table's D call, TRBD1, was not checked against the DNA. A total of 15 residues make up the CDR3, ends included. Germline V gives CDR1 SNHLY, CDR2 FYNNEI. The CDR3 sequence: CASREGLTDNTEAGP.

As regards this clonotype: No conserved phenylalanine or tryptophan is present at the end of the CDR3, so a read error is the likely explanation. The DNA is omitted, as the CDR3 cannot be located on it reliably, and the CDR3 follows TCRdb's listing. The rearrangement uses TRBV7-9 and TRBJ2-3; no DNA check was done on the table's D call, TRBD1. Looked up from germline, CDR1 is SEHNR and CDR2 is FQNEAQ (reference sequence). The CDR3 extends over 13 residues, inclusive of both ends. This chain's CDR3 is CASRLVAGEPLFG.

Concerning this clonotype itself: At one of its ends the junction is not consistent with the germline gene, which may arise from a read error. The chain combines TRBV9 with TRBJ2-3, with unresolved D. The length of the CDR3 is 12 residues. The germline V gene has CDR1 SGDLS and CDR2 YYNGEE. CDR3 sequence reads: CASSARSLPENF. Written as DNA, the CDR3 is TGTGCCAGCAGCGCACGGTCACTTCCGGAGAATTTT.

The V gene is TRBV5-1, the J gene TRBJ2-3, with TRBD1 as a possible D gene (6 bases). Trimming took off 5 bases at V and 9 bases at J, with 16 bases between the two ends. The CDR3 runs to 13 residues. Germline CDR1 SGHRS, CDR2 YFSETQ. The CDR3 sequence: CASRAPEGDTQYF. The CDR3 DNA is TGCGCCAGCAGGGCCCCCGAGGGGGACACGCAGTATTTT.

About this clonotype itself: The limits of the CDR3 on the DNA are not certain, so only TCRdb's listed CDR3 is given. The chain recombines TRBV9 with TRBJ1-2; no check of the table's D call, TRBD1, against the DNA was made. The CDR3 length is 14 residues, termini included. Germline V gene lookup returns CDR1 SGDLS and CDR2 YYNGEE. CDR3 sequence: CASGGAGNIQYFAF.

The J gene is TRBJ2-7, the V gene TRBV7-9; TRBD1 is a possible D gene (6 bases). Germline CDR1 reads SEHNR; CDR2 reads FQNEAQ (reference sequence). CDR3 length: 13 amino acids. Trimming took 8 bases from V and 0 from J, leaving 11 bases between them. The CDR3 DNA sequence: TGTGCCAGCGGCCGGGACATCTCCTACGAGCAGTACTTC. Translating it yields CASGRDISYEQYF.

In regard to this clonotype: A read error may account for a junction end that differs from germline. V and J are TRBV7-8 and TRBJ2-3; D possibly matches TRBD1 or TRBD2 (6 bases each). Germline CDR1 and CDR2: SGHVS and FQNEAQ. CDR3 length: 13 residues. In nucleotides, the CDR3 is TGTGCCAGCGGCTTCGGGGGCACACATGCGAAGCATTTT. Its translation is CASGFGGTHAKHF.

This rearrangement joins TRBV11-1 to TRBJ2-6; D perhaps matches TRBD1 (6 bases). Germline assignment: CDR1 SGHAT and CDR2 FQDESV (reference sequence). The V and J ends lost 3 bases and 4 bases respectively, with 13 bases between them. CDR3 size: 16 residues. The CDR3 DNA reads as TGTGCCAGCAGCTTGGACAGCTACGACGGGGCCAACGTCCTGACTTTC. Translating it yields CASSLDSYDGANVLTF.

This chain joins TRBV7-9 and TRBJ1-1; 8 bases map to TRBD1. Germline assignment: CDR1 SEHNR and CDR2 FQNEAQ (reference sequence). CDR3 size: 15 residues. V trimming: 4 bases; J trimming: 14 bases; junction bases outside the gene matches: 18. This chain's CDR3 is CASSSETGDHTDTFF. The CDR3 DNA sequence: TGTGCCAGCAGCTCCGAGACAGGGGATCACACAGATACGTTCTTT.

V and J are TRBV9 and TRBJ2-5, with D possibly being TRBD2 (5 bases). V lost 4 bases and J lost 12, with 22 bases in between. This CDR3 is 14 amino acids long. CDR1 is SGDLS, CDR2 YYNGEE, per germline. The CDR3 here is CASSIGSEQARKYF. The CDR3 region has the DNA TGTGCCAGCAGCATAGGGAGCGAGCAAGCGAGGAAGTACTTC.

The chain uses TRBV20-1 and TRBJ2-1, with D maybe TRBD1 (5 bases). The V gene lost 3 bases and the J gene lost 8 bases, with 23 bases spanning the gap. CDR3 length: 16 amino acids. Germline CDR1 DFQATT, CDR2 SNEGSKA (reference sequence). The CDR3 region has the DNA TGCAGTGCTAGGGGGCGAACATTGAACACACGGGATGAGCAGTTCTTC. Translation gives CSARGRTLNTRDEQFF.

The chain links TRBV12-3 or TRBV12-4 to TRBJ1-1, with D tentatively TRBD1 (6 bases). The CDR3 has 14 amino acids. V dropped 2 bases and J dropped 8 bases, with 15 bases sitting between them. In DNA, the CDR3 is TGTGCCAGCAGTTTACGCACTCAGGGGTTAGAAGCTTTCTTT. Residues: CASSLRTQGLEAFF.

This chain connects TRBV19 to TRBJ2-2; no definite D call. The CDR3 is made up of 12 amino acids. The germline V and J ends were trimmed by 6 bases and 6 bases, with 8 bases remaining between them. CDR1 LNHDA and CDR2 SQIVND come from the germline V gene (reference sequence). The CDR3 DNA reads as TGTGCCAGTAGCCTCCTCTCCGGGGAGCTGTTTTTT. This sequence encodes CASSLLSGELFF.

Note on this clonotype: Germline and junction disagree at one end, which may indicate a read error. The chain recombines TRBV9 with TRBJ1-1; no firm D call. The CDR3 contains 14 residues. CDR1 is SGDLS and CDR2 is YYNGEE in the germline V gene. Here the CDR3 DNA reads TGTGCCAGCGGAGAGGCTGGGAACATTACGGACTTCGTCTTT. Translating gives CASGEAGNITDFVF.

In its sample, this clonotype was seen once. It is unclear where the CDR3 begins or ends on the DNA, so no DNA is shown, and the CDR3 is as TCRdb lists it. The chain employs TRBV7-2 and TRBJ2-3; the table's D call of TRBD1 was not tested on the DNA. The V gene's germline CDR1 is SGHTA and CDR2 FQGNSA. The CDR3 totals 14 residues, both ends included. CDR3 residues: CASSFARGAETLYF.

As to this clonotype: This CDR3 fails to terminate in the conserved phenylalanine or tryptophan, so it likely reflects a read error. Because the CDR3's place on the DNA is in doubt, the DNA is left out and the CDR3 is given as listed by TCRdb. The CDR3 is CASSLYRTGELFL. This chain joins TRBV7-9 and TRBJ2-2; the table's D call of TRBD1 was not tested on the DNA. The CDR3 is 13 amino acids long, termini counted. CDR1 and CDR2 from the germline V gene are SEHNR and FQNEAQ (reference sequence).

The V call is TRBV11-2, the J call TRBJ2-2, with D unclear. This CDR3 contains 15 residues. Germline-derived CDR1 and CDR2 are SGHAT and FQNNGV. Deletions cut 0 bases from V and 6 bases from J, with 11 bases between. CDR3 protein: CASSLDRPLAGELFF. The DNA for the CDR3 is TGTGCCAGCAGCTTAGACAGACCGTTGGCCGGGGAGCTGTTTTTT.

A word on this clonotype: At one end, the junction sequence differs from germline, possibly due to a read error. The chain employs TRBV2 and TRBJ2-1, with D perhaps given as TRBD1 or TRBD2 (6 bases each). Germline V gene sequence: CDR1 SNHLY, CDR2 FYNNEI. CDR3 length equals 15 residues. CDR3 residues: CASGEGGARMYELGF. In DNA form, the CDR3 reads TGTGCCAGCGGCGAGGGGGGCGCGAGGATGTATGAGCTTGGCTTC.

Remarks on this clonotype: Because the CDR3 is missing its conserved closing phenylalanine or tryptophan, this is likely a read error. The chain is built from TRBV7-9 and TRBJ2-3; possibly TRBD2 for D (5 bases). The CDR3 length is 13 residues. Germline assignment: CDR1 SEHNR and CDR2 FQNEAQ (reference sequence). CDR3 in DNA: TGTGCCAGCGGCTACGGAGGAACAGAGACGCAGTATTTG. This translates into CASGYGGTETQYL.